The 4 T cell receptor beta chains below were found in one sample sequenced in a study of OX40 agonist ivuxolimab in advanced cancers. Libraries were prepared by immunoSEQ multiplex PCR; TCRdb keeps only in-frame clonotypes and omits some of them. There are some 98,000 clones in the sample; about 79% occur only once, and around 1.6% lies in the top ten. Sequencing used CD4+ or CD8+ T cells sorted from blood, obtained in a trial of the OX40 agonist ivuxolimab. These receptors were collected from an adult with an advanced solid tumor such as melanoma, head and neck, liver or kidney cancer.

This clone was counted once. The chain uses TRBV11-2 and TRBJ1-3; the D gene is possibly TRBD1 (5 bases). The CDR3 has 15 amino acids. Trimming stripped 1 base from V and 0 bases from J, with 7 bases between. Germline CDR1 and CDR2: SGHAT and FQNNGV. The chain's CDR3 is CASSLAGLSGNTIYF. DNA of the CDR3: TGTGCCAGCAGCTTAGCGGGGCTCTCTGGAAACACCATATATTTT. Variable domain in full (rest from reference TRBV11-2 and TRBJ1-3): EAGVAQSPRYKIIEKRQSVAFWCNPISGHATLYWYQQILGQGPKLLIQFQNNGVVDDSQLPKDRFSAERLKGVDSTLKIQPAKLEDSAVYLCASSLAGLSGNTIYFGEGSWLTVV.

The chain joins TRBV4-3 to TRBJ2-1, with unresolved D. The CDR3 is made up of 14 amino acids. With 8 bases removed from V and 9 bases from J, the gap between germline ends came to 20 bases. Looked up from germline, CDR1 is LGHNA and CDR2 is YSLEER. CDR3 nucleotides: TGCGCCAGCGCGACCTCCCCCCTGCTGGGTGAGCAGTTCTTC. Translation: CASATSPLLGEQFF.

V and J are TRBV29-1 and TRBJ1-1, with D perhaps matching TRBD1 (6 bases). Germline CDR1 reads SQVTM; CDR2 reads ANQGSEA. The CDR3 spans 15 residues. Trimming removed 6 bases at V and 0 bases at J, with 17 bases between. CDR3 amino acids: CSVGGLGVMNTEAFF. The CDR3 bases are TGCAGCGTCGGGGGCCTGGGAGTCATGAACACTGAAGCTTTCTTT.

This clone came up a few times. The chain is built from TRBV19 and TRBJ2-1; TRBD2 might be the D (7 bases). The length of the CDR3 is 18 residues. V was clipped by 6 bases and J by 0 bases, with 21 bases between them. In germline, CDR1 is LNHDA, CDR2 SQIVND (reference sequence). CDR3 sequence (DNA): TGTGCCAGTAGCAAGGGGGGGGGACTCCACTACTCCTACAATGAGCAGTTCTTC. Protein product: CASSKGGGLHYSYNEQFF.